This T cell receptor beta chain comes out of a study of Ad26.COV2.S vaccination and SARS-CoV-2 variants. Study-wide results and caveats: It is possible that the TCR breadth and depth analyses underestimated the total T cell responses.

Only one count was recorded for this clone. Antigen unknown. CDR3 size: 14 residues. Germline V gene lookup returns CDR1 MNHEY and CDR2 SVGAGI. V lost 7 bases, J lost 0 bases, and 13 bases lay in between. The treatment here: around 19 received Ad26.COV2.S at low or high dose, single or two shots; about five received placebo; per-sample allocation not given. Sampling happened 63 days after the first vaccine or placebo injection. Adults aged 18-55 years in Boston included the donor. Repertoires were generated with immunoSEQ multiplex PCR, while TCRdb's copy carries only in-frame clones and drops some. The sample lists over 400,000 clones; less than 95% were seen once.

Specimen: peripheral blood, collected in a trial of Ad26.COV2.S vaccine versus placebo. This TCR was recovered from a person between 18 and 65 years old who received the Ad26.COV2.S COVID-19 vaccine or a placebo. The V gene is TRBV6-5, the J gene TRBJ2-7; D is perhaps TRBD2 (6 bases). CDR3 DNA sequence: TGTGCCAGCAAACTTAGCGGAAGCTCCTACGAGCAGTACTTC. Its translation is CASKLSGSSYEQYF.